The next 14 T cell receptor beta chains were all read from a single sample in a study of T cell repertoires in cytomegalovirus infection. TCRdb reprocessed the reads with MiXCR, giving one entry per CDR3 protein. Among approximately 700,000 distinct CDR3 sequences listed, 35% were seen once. Sequences were obtained from PBMCs. The receptors were gathered from a human donor in good health (CMV status not recorded). Some clones in this sample may be carry-over from other donors' samples.

J is TRBJ1-1 and V is TRBV10-3; 10 bases are a match to TRBD1. After removal of 7 bases from V and 6 bases from J, the junction contained 8 bases not matched to a gene. The CDR3 is made up of 14 amino acids. The germline CDR1 and CDR2 sequences are ENHRY and SYGVKD. The CDR3 spells CAITKDRGGSEAFF. In DNA form, the CDR3 reads TGTGCCATCACTAAGGACAGGGGGGGCTCTGAAGCTTTCTTT.

This clonotype was recorded many times. V and J are TRBV7-9 and TRBJ1-4; D perhaps matches TRBD1 (5 bases). Trimming took off 5 bases at V and 4 bases at J, with 14 bases between the two ends. CDR1 SEHNR and CDR2 FQNEAQ come from the germline V gene (reference sequence). The CDR3 covers 15 residues. In DNA, the CDR3 is TGTGCCAGCAGCCGCGGGACGGCGATTAATGAAAAACTGTTTTTT. Encoded protein: CASSRGTAINEKLFF.

This clonotype was counted a few times. The rearrangement uses TRBV7-9 and TRBJ1-2; 7 bases map to TRBD1. This CDR3 is 16 amino acids long. The V gene end was trimmed by 8 bases and the J gene end by 3 bases; junction bases not matched to a gene: 15. Germline CDR1 reads SEHNR; CDR2 reads FQNEAQ (reference sequence). The CDR3 region has the DNA TGTGCCAGCCTGAAGGACAGGATCTCGAGGGACTATGGCTACACCTTC. Its translation is CASLKDRISRDYGYTF.

The rearrangement joins TRBV4-2 to TRBJ2-2; tentatively, D is TRBD2 (5 bases). Trimming removed 1 base at V and 5 bases at J, with 11 bases between. Looked up from germline, CDR1 is LGHNA and CDR2 is YNFKEQ. The CDR3 is made up of 15 amino acids. The CDR3 loop reads CASSQGSTGTGELFF. CDR3 in DNA: TGTGCCAGCAGCCAAGGCTCGACGGGGACCGGGGAGCTGTTTTTT.

This clonotype occurred a few times. The chain recombines TRBV11-2 with TRBJ1-1; D unclear. CDR3 length: 12 amino acids. The V end was cut by 5 bases, the J end by 3 bases, with 7 bases between. The germline CDR1 and CDR2 sequences are SGHAT and FQNNGV. CDR3 loop: CASSIADTEAFF. Written as DNA, the CDR3 is TGTGCCAGCAGCATTGCGGACACTGAAGCTTTCTTT.

Many counts were recorded for this clonotype. This chain joins TRBV7-8 and TRBJ2-2; no firm D call. V shed 7 bases and J shed 6 bases, with 21 bases lying between them. The V gene's germline CDR1 is SGHVS and CDR2 FQNEAQ. The CDR3 contains 16 residues. The DNA for the CDR3 is TGTGCCAGCACCGAACGGCGACCGACGGCGGCCGGGGAGCTGTTTTTT. Residues: CASTERRPTAAGELFF.

This rearrangement joins TRBV28 to TRBJ2-7, with TRBD2 as a possible D gene (6 bases). With 7 bases removed from V and 2 bases from J, the gap between germline ends came to 9 bases. Germline V lookup: CDR1 MDHEN, CDR2 SYDVKM. The CDR3 consists of 12 residues. The CDR3 sequence is CASNRRAYEQYF. The CDR3 DNA sequence: TGTGCCAGCAACCGGAGGGCCTACGAGCAGTACTTC.

This sequence joins TRBV19 and TRBJ1-6, with D unclear. V was cut by 6 bases and J by 0 bases, with 9 bases left in between. The CDR3 loop spans 15 amino acids. CDR1 and CDR2 from the germline V gene are LNHDA and SQIVND (reference sequence). CDR3 amino acids: CASSSRLSYNSPLHF. The CDR3 region has the DNA TGTGCCAGTAGCTCACGGCTCTCCTATAATTCACCCCTCCACTTT.

In this sample, this clonotype turned up a few times. V usage is TRBV28 and J usage is TRBJ2-1; D is unresolved. This CDR3 contains 12 residues. Germline V lookup: CDR1 MDHEN, CDR2 SYDVKM. V lost 2 bases, J lost 7 bases, and 6 bases lay in between. CDR3 region: CASSLVWNEQFF. The CDR3 coding sequence is TGTGCCAGCAGTTTAGTCTGGAATGAGCAGTTCTTC.

This clonotype was seen a handful of times. This chain uses TRBV2 with TRBJ2-7, with 7 positions matching TRBD1. The CDR3 has 17 amino acids. The germline V gene encodes CDR1 SNHLY and CDR2 FYNNEI. The junction had 9 bases not matched to a gene; V was cut back by 1 base and J by 0 bases. The CDR3 sequence is CASSEDPGTESSYEQYF. The CDR3 nucleotides read TGTGCCAGCAGTGAAGACCCTGGGACAGAGAGCTCCTACGAGCAGTACTTC.

This chain connects TRBV5-6 to TRBJ1-5; a weak D match, TRBD1 (6 bases). Germline V gene sequence: CDR1 SGHDT, CDR2 YYEEEE. Trimming left V 1 base short and J 5 bases short, with 10 bases between. This CDR3 region has 14 residues. The CDR3 here is CASSLRDTYQPQHF. CDR3 sequence (DNA): TGTGCCAGCAGCTTGCGGGACACTTATCAGCCCCAGCATTTT.

This sequence joins TRBV6-2 or TRBV6-3 and TRBJ2-1; D is unclear. V lost 2 bases and J 0 bases, leaving 11 bases between the germline ends. Germline CDR1 reads MNHEY; CDR2 reads SVGEGT. The CDR3 extends over 16 amino acids. The CDR3: CASSYGPSYSYNEQFF. The CDR3 DNA reads TGTGCCAGCAGTTACGGGCCTTCCTACTCCTACAATGAGCAGTTCTTC.

The genes are TRBV6-1 and TRBJ2-1; no reliable D call. The V end lost 4 bases, the J end lost 5 bases, and 15 bases lay between the germline ends. Germline-derived CDR1 and CDR2 are MNHNS and SASEGT. The CDR3 has 15 residues. CDR3 sequence: CASSGNRLVNNEQFF. For the CDR3, the DNA is TGTGCCAGCAGTGGGAACAGACTCGTAAACAATGAGCAGTTCTTC.

Concerning this clonotype itself: Given a much more abundant clone one base away, this may be a read error. This chain connects TRBV7-2 to TRBJ2-2, with D unresolved. The CDR3 totals 15 residues. Germline V gene data show CDR1 as SGHTA and CDR2 as FQGNSA. This CDR3 reads CDSTTDPTNTGELFF. CDR3 DNA sequence: TGTGACAGCACCACCGATCCCACGAACACCGGGGAGCTGTTTTTT.